This T cell receptor beta chain was recorded in a study of graft-versus-host responses after intestinal transplantation. CDR3 length: 14 residues. V gave up 1 base and J gave up 3 bases, with 6 bases separating them. Germline CDR1 is SGHTA and CDR2 is FQGNSA. This clone was observed a handful of times. Libraries were prepared by immunoSEQ multiplex PCR; TCRdb keeps only in-frame clonotypes and omits some of them. In the table there are approximately 8,900 clones, approximately 74% of which are singletons. Intraepithelial lymphocytes and lamina propria lymphocytes were released through processing of graft tissue.

The clonotype comes from a human patient who received an intestinal transplant, so some T cells may come from the graft donor. The rearrangement links TRBV7-2 to TRBJ1-4, with no clear D. This sample comprised ileum tissue, obtained approximately 450 days after transplant. CDR3 protein: CASSLGTSNEKLFF. The CDR3 DNA follows: TGTGCCAGCAGCTTAGGGACCTCTAATGAAAAACTGTTTTTT.